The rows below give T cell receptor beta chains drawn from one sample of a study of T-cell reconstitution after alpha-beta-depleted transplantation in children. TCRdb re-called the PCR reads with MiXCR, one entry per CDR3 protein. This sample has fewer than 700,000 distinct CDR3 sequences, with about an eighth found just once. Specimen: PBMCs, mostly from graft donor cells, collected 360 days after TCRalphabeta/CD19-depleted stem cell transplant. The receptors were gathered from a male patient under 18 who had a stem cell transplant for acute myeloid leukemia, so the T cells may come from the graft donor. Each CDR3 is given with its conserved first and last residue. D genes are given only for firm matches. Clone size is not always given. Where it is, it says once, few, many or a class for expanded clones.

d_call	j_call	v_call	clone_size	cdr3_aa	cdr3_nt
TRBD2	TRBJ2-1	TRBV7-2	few	CGTSGRASGEQFF	TGTGGTACTAGCGGGAGGGCCTCCGGTGAGCAGTTCTTC
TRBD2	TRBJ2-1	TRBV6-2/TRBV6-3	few	CATISGSSYNEQFF	TGTGCCACCATTAGCGGGAGCTCCTACAATGAGCAGTTCTTC
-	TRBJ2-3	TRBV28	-	CASSEPTDTQYF	TGTGCCAGCAGTGAACCTACAGATACGCAGTATTTT
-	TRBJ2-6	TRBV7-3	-	CASSRAGTPSSGANVLTF	TGTGCCAGCAGCCGGGCCGGGACTCCGAGCTCTGGGGCCAACGTCCTGACTTTC
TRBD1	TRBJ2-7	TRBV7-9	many	CASSRDRSYYEQYF	TGTGCCAGCAGTCGGGACAGGAGCTACTACGAGCAGTACTTC
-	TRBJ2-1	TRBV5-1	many	CASSRDLGTYNEQFF	TGCGCCAGCAGCCGGGACTTGGGCACCTACAATGAGCAGTTCTTC
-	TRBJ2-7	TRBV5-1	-	CASSPISRGPTAEQYF	TGCGCCAGCAGCCCGATAAGCAGGGGACCCACCGCCGAGCAGTACTTC
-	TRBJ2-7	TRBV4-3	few	CASSPGFTYEQYF	TGCGCCAGCAGCCCCGGTTTCACCTACGAGCAGTACTTC
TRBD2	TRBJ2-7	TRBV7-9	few	CASSLPTSDRPYEQYF	TGTGCCAGCAGCTTGCCTACTAGCGACCGGCCTTACGAGCAGTACTTC
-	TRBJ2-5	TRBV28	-	CASSLGGLYGETQYF	TGTGCCAGCAGCCTTGGGGGTTTATATGGAGAGACCCAGTACTTC
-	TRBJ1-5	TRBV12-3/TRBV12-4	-	CASSFGSGTQPQHF	TGTGCCAGCAGTTTTGGTTCCGGTACTCAGCCCCAGCATTTT
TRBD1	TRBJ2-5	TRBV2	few	CASSSRTGIGGETQYF	TGTGCCAGCAGCTCCCGGACAGGGATTGGGGGAGAGACCCAGTACTTC
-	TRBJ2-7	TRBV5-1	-	CASSSRADHVSYEQYF	TGCGCCAGCAGCTCACGAGCGGATCACGTCTCCTACGAGCAGTACTTC
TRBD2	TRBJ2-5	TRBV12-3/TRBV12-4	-	CASSHRLAGVSQETQYF	TGTGCCAGCAGCCACCGCCTAGCGGGAGTCTCCCAAGAGACCCAGTACTTC
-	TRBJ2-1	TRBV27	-	CASSTTQGEKSYNEQFF	TGTGCCAGCAGTACAACTCAAGGCGAGAAATCTTACAATGAGCAGTTCTTC
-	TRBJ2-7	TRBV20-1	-	CSAIAVSEQYF	TGCAGTGCCATAGCAGTCTCCGAGCAGTACTTC
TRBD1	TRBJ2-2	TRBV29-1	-	CSVVTGVNTGELFF	TGCAGCGTGGTGACAGGGGTGAACACCGGGGAGCTGTTTTTT
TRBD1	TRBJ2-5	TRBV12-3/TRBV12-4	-	CASSPNDLGQGLRETQYF	TGTGCCAGCAGTCCAAACGACCTCGGACAGGGATTAAGGGAGACCCAGTACTTC
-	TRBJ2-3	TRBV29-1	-	CSVGLGFTDTQYF	TGCAGCGTTGGACTAGGTTTCACAGATACGCAGTATTTT
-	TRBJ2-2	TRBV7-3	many	CASSLPPLPGGTGELFF	TGTGCCAGCAGCTTACCCCCCCTCCCAGGAGGCACCGGGGAGCTGTTTTTT
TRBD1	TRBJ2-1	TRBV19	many	CASSPSGGPYNEQFF	TGTGCCAGTAGTCCCTCAGGGGGACCATACAATGAGCAGTTCTTC
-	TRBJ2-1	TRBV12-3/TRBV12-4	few	CASRHTGAGDEQFF	TGTGCCAGCAGGCATACAGGGGCGGGGGATGAGCAGTTCTTC
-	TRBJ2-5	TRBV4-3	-	CASSQDSREETQYF	TGCGCCAGCAGCCAAGATAGCAGGGAAGAGACCCAGTACTTC
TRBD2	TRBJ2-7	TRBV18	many	CASSPLTSGSSYEQYF	TGTGCCAGCAGCCCGCTGACTAGCGGGTCTTCCTACGAGCAGTACTTC
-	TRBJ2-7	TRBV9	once	CASSGAYNEQYF	TGTGCCAGCAGCGGTGCATACAACGAGCAGTACTTC
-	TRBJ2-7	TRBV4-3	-	CASSQEVKFYEQYF	TGCGCCAGCAGCCAAGAAGTAAAATTCTACGAGCAGTACTTC
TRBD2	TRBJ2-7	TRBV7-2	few	CASSSSAGGSYEQYF	TGTGCCAGCAGCTCCTCAGCGGGAGGGAGCTACGAGCAGTACTTC
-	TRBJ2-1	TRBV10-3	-	CAISDYRELPYNEQFF	TGTGCCATCAGTGACTACAGGGAATTGCCTTACAATGAGCAGTTCTTC
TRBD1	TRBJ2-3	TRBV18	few	CASSHRQGRTDTQYF	TGTGCCAGCTCACACCGACAGGGGAGGACAGATACGCAGTATTTT
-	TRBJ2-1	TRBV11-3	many	CASSLKRDSIWNEQFF	TGTGCCAGCAGCTTAAAACGGGACTCCATTTGGAATGAGCAGTTCTTC
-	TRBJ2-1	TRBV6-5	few	CASWSVAEQFF	TGTGCCAGCTGGAGCGTTGCTGAGCAGTTCTTC
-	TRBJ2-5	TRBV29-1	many	CSVATGSWEYQETQYF	TGCAGCGTTGCAACAGGGAGTTGGGAGTACCAAGAGACCCAGTACTTC
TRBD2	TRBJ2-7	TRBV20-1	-	CSARDPSTSGRGEQYF	TGCAGTGCTAGAGATCCGTCGACTAGCGGGAGAGGCGAGCAGTACTTC
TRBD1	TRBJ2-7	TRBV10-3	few	CAISVVTGVYEQYF	TGTGCCATCAGTGTTGTGACAGGGGTTTACGAGCAGTACTTC
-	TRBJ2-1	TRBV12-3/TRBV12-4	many	CASSRLSGSGSRYNEQFF	TGTGCCAGCAGCCGACTCTCCGGGAGCGGTAGTAGGTACAATGAGCAGTTCTTC
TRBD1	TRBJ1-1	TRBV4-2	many	CASSQRPTDRGTEAFF	TGTGCCAGCAGCCAAAGGCCGACGGACAGGGGGACTGAAGCTTTCTTT
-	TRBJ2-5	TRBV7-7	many	CASSLGVRETQYF	TGTGCTAGCAGCTTAGGAGTGAGAGAGACCCAGTACTTC
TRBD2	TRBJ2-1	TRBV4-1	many	CASSQEGFSSGYSYNEQFF	TGCGCCAGCAGCCAAGAAGGGTTTTCTAGCGGGTACTCCTACAATGAGCAGTTCTTC
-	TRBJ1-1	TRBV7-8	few	CASSLAGLAVTEAFF	TGTGCCAGCAGCTTAGCAGGGCTAGCGGTAACTGAAGCTTTCTTT
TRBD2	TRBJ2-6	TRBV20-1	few	CSASGLADTGANVLTF	TGCAGTGCTAGCGGACTAGCGGATACTGGGGCCAACGTCCTGACTTTC
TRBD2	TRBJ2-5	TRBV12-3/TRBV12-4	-	CASSRSGRLGQETQYF	TGTGCCAGCAGTCGTAGCGGGAGGTTAGGCCAAGAGACCCAGTACTTC
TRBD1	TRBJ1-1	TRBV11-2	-	CASSVTGTGAEAFF	TGTGCCAGCAGCGTAACCGGGACAGGAGCTGAAGCTTTCTTT
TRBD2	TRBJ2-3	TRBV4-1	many	CASSQDPGGPDTQYF	TGCGCCAGCAGCCAAGATCCGGGGGGGCCAGATACGCAGTATTTT
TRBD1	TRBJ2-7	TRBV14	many	CASSPSGTGSYEQYF	TGTGCCAGCAGCCCTTCTGGGACAGGGTCCTACGAGCAGTACTTC
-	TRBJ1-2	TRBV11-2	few	CASILPVGSYGYTF	TGTGCCAGCATCCTACCAGTTGGTTCCTATGGCTACACCTTC
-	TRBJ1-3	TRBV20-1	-	CSALTVRRSSGNTIYF	TGCAGTGCTTTGACCGTTCGGAGAAGCTCTGGAAACACCATATATTTT
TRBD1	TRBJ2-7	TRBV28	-	CASRQPQGAYEQYF	TGTGCCAGCAGACAACCGCAGGGGGCCTACGAGCAGTACTTC
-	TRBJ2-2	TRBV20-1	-	CSARDPRTADTGELFF	TGCAGTGCTAGAGATCCTAGGACAGCGGACACCGGGGAGCTGTTTTTT
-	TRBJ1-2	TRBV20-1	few	CSARDAGTYNYGYTF	TGCAGTGCTAGAGATGCAGGGACATATAACTATGGCTACACCTTC
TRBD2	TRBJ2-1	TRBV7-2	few	CASSFLAGNGEQFF	TGTGCCAGCAGCTTCTTAGCGGGAAATGGTGAGCAGTTCTTC